Following are 3 T cell receptor beta chains from one sample sequenced in a study of shared clonotypes between healthy human individuals. Clones were sequenced by immunoSEQ multiplex PCR, and TCRdb holds only the in-frame ones, with some missing. The sample holds 950,000 to 1,100,000 clones, about 84% seen once. The material sequenced was memory CD4+ T cells from PBMCs. Subset reported: CD45RA-negative fraction. The receptors derive from a man between 18 and 29 years old in good health. Some clones in this sample may be carry-over from other donors' samples.

This clone was seen a single time. V gene TRBV18 combines with J gene TRBJ2-7; 9 bases line up with TRBD2. CDR3 length equals 15 residues. CDR1 is KGHSH, CDR2 LQKENI, per germline. Trimming cost V 5 bases and J 4 bases; bases outside gene matches: 9. The CDR3 here is CASSSPGLAGYEQYF. In DNA form, the CDR3 reads TGTGCCAGCTCATCCCCGGGACTAGCAGGTTACGAGCAGTACTTC.

This clone was counted once. The chain uses TRBV30 and TRBJ2-6; no definite D call. V shed 7 bases and J shed 0 bases, with 10 bases lying between them. This CDR3 has 14 residues. Germline values: CDR1 GTSNPN, CDR2 SVGIG (reference sequence). The CDR3 region has the DNA TGTGCCTTCACACCACTCTCTGGGGCCAACGTCCTGACTTTC. Translation: CAFTPLSGANVLTF.

The genes are TRBV28 and TRBJ2-1; 16 positions match TRBD2. This CDR3 has 14 residues. Looked up from germline, CDR1 is MDHEN and CDR2 is SYDVKM. V dropped 7 bases and J dropped 16; count of bases not matched to a gene: 10. CDR3 in DNA: TGTGCCAGCACCATTTCGGGACTAGCGGGAGGGTCTTTCTTC. It specifies CASTISGLAGGSFF.